This T cell receptor (beta chain) was observed in a study of blood T cell repertoires in COVID-19. Across the study: The United States, Italy and Spain supplied acute and convalescent COVID-19 samples. The cDNA or gDNA used as material had been derived from T cells, B-cell-depleted T cells, or PBMCs.

As handled by the study authors: Quantification of nucleated cells was approximated via reference gene primer amplification. Here immunoSEQ multiplex PCR was the method, and the copy in TCRdb shows in-frame clones only, minus some. The DNA gave D and trimming, while V, J and clone size come from that table. The data show about 110,000 clones, approximately 88% seen once. Per the germline V gene, CDR1 is SEHNR and CDR2 is FQNEAQ (reference sequence). The V gene end was trimmed by 2 bases and the J gene end by 5 bases; junction bases not matched to a gene: 8. This CDR3 comprises 15 residues. The receptor was isolated from a human donor in a cohort sampled during active COVID-19. This chain joins TRBV7-9 and TRBJ2-7; 8 bases fit TRBD1. Sequencing was carried out using peripheral blood. The chain's CDR3 is CASSLSAGQGHEQYF. The CDR3 DNA reads TGTGCCAGCAGCTTAAGTGCCGGACAGGGCCACGAGCAGTACTTC.